Described below is a single T cell receptor beta chain sequence and its context. There is no known antigen for this receptor. Base qualities are not at hand, and no much larger clone is one base apart. The library was prepared using 5' RACE. Sequenced using an Illumina HiSeq 2500. The second PCR ran for about 6 to 12 cycles and used a J-beta primer mix along with a sample-barcoded 5' primer. Each TCR beta cDNA molecule received a unique molecular identifier from a template-switch 5' adaptor carrying 12 random nucleotides. Each sample yielded at least 2.5 million CDR3-containing paired-end reads. All of the RNA was converted into first-strand cDNA using the Mint cDNA synthesis kit, with a TRBC-specific oligonucleotide serving as the primer. Following uracil-DNA glycosylase treatment, a first 18-cycle PCR with universal primers M1SS and BC2_uni_R was performed on all cDNA. Per the authors' processing: Each sample was normalized by randomly selecting 1 million high-quality reads, each carrying a distinct molecular identifier. Reads sharing molecular identifiers were discarded rather than binned into consensus sequences. MiTCR, with a Q25 quality threshold and the strictest error-elimination algorithm, was used for CDR3 identification, clonotype clustering and error correction. A nonparametric unseen species model with Euler transformation was used to estimate a lower bound on total TCR beta diversity. TCRdb reran the public reads through fastp at Q25 and MiXCR, keeping productive beta chains. A single entry per CDR3 protein holds the most common genes and DNA from its merged rows. TCRdb assigned the V and J calls; the authors' analysis was not used. The sample yields 1 million to 1.2 million distinct CDR3 sequences; less than 45% were counted once. The top ten clonotypes cover 13% of the sample.

The donors were roughly 40 Caucasian individuals from Russia, aged roughly 6 to 100 years, who were systemically healthy. Each donor gave about 9.7 milliliters of peripheral blood, drawn into EDTA-treated Vacutainer tubes. PBMCs were isolated by Ficoll-Paque density-gradient centrifugation, with at least 7 million obtained per sample. Trizol reagent was used to extract total RNA from PBMCs, with at least 5.5 micrograms per sample. For every donor, flow cytometry on a PBMC aliquot measured the percentage of naive CD45RAhigh/CD27high T cells. The data originate from a study of blood T cells in healthy people across ages (dated by TCRdb to 2014 to 2015). With respect to the entire study: Template switching captured roughly one uniquely barcoded TCR beta cDNA molecule per two T cells in model experiments. To track age-related changes in TCR beta repertoire diversity, the study relied on deep sequencing normalized with unique cDNA molecular identifiers. Donors were grouped into four age groups: young (average roughly 17 years), middle-aged (around 39), aged (roughly 62) and long-lived (approximately 78). To avoid experimental bias, donors of different ages were spread randomly across the sequencing lanes. Using the same blood draw, the study looked at two additional independent replicas of 1 million unique cDNA reads for two donors, one aged 18 to 30 and the other aged 80 or older.

Study-wide conclusions, independent of this receptor: Total diversity estimates from one million sequenced T cells were considered lower bounds and underestimates. There was a strong correlation between observed TCR beta diversity and the percentage of naive T cells measured by flow cytometry. The CMV infection status of donors was not known, potentially confounding age-related changes in expanded clonotypes. As age increased, observed TCR beta diversity per million T cells dropped in a roughly linear way, and a significant reduction was already evident by age around 41. Since profiling was done on bulk unsorted PBMCs, naive and antigen-experienced compartments could not be conclusively compared. Compared with the aged group, the long-lived group had more naive CD4+ T cells, fewer expanded clones and increased TCR diversity, a pattern suggesting age selection.

The source is a man aged 18 to 35 in good health. Sequencing was done on a sample of blood.

The bases are TGCAGTGCTCCGACGGGGACAGGGGTCACTGAAGCTTTCTTT. Its protein reads: CSAPTGTGVTEAFF. The V and J segments used are TRBV20-1 and TRBJ1-1; TRBD1 aligns with 10 central bases. The CDR3 sequence holds 14 residues, the cysteine and phenylalanine included. Just CDR3 DNA is preserved here, 42 bases in frame from base 1. Based on the germline V gene (reference sequence), the CDR1 and CDR2 sequences are DFQATT and SNEGSKA. Trimming takes 5 bases off V and 4 bases off J; junction bases not matched to a gene: 7.